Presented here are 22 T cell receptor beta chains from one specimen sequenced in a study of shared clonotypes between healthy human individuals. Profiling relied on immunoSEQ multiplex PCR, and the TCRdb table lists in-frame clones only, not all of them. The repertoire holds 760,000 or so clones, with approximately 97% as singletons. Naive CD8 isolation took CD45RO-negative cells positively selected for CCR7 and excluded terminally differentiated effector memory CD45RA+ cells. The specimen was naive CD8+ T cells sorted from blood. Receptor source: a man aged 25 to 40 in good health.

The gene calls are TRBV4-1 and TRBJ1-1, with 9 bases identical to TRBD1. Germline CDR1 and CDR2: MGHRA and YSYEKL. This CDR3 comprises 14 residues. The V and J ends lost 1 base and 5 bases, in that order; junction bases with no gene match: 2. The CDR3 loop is CASSQGQGVTEAFF. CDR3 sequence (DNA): TGCGCCAGCAGCCAAGGACAGGGGGTTACTGAAGCTTTCTTT.

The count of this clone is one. The CDR3 coding sequence is TGTGCCACCCACGGGACCTTTCGATACGAGCAGTACTTC. It codes for CATHGTFRYEQYF. The chain combines TRBV6-1 with TRBJ2-7, with D perhaps given as TRBD1 or TRBD2 (5 bases each). Trimming removed 10 bases at V and 4 bases at J, with 17 bases between. The CDR3 loop spans 13 amino acids. The germline gives CDR1 MNHNS, CDR2 SASEGT.

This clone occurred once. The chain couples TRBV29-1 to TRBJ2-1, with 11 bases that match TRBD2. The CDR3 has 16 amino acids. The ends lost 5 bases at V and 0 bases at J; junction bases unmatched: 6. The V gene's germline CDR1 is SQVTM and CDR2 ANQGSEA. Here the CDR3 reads CSVPGLAASSYNEQFF. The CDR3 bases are TGCAGCGTTCCGGGACTAGCGGCTTCCTCCTACAATGAGCAGTTCTTC.

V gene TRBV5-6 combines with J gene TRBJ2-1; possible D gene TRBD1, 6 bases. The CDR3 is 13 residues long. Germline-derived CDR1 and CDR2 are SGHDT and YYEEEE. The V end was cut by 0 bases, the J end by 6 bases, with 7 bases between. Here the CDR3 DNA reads TGTGCCAGCAGCTTGGGGGGGCTCAATGAGCAGTTCTTC. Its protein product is CASSLGGLNEQFF.

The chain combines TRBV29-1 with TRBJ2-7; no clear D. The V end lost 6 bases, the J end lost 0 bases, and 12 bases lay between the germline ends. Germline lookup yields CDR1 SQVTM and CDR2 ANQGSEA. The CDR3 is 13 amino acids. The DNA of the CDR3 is TGCAGCGTCCAACATCTAAGCTCCTACGAGCAGTACTTC. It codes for CSVQHLSSYEQYF.

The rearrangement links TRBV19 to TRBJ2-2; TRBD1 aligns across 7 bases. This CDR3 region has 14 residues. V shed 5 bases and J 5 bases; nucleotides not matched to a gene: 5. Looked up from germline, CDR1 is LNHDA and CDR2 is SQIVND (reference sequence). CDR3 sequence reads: CASSATGFTGELFF. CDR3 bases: TGTGCCAGTAGTGCGACAGGGTTTACCGGGGAGCTGTTTTTT. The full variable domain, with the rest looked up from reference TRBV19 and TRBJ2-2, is DGGITQSPKYLFRKEGQNVTLSCEQNLNHDAMYWYRQDPGQGLRLIYYSQIVNDFQKGDIAEGYSVSREKKESFPLTVTSAQKNPTAFYLCASSATGFTGELFFGEGSRLTVL.

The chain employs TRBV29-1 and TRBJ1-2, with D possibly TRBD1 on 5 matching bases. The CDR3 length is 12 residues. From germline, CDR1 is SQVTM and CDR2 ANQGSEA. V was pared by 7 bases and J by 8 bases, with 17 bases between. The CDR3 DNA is TGCAGCGCAGAGGTAGGGGCTGAAGGCTACACCTTC. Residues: CSAEVGAEGYTF. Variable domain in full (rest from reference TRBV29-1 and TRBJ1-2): SAVISQKPSRDICQRGTSLTIQCQVDSQVTMMFWYRQQPGQSLTLIATANQGSEATYESGFVIDKFPISRPNLTFSTLTVSNMSPEDSSIYLCSAEVGAEGYTFGSGTRLTVV.

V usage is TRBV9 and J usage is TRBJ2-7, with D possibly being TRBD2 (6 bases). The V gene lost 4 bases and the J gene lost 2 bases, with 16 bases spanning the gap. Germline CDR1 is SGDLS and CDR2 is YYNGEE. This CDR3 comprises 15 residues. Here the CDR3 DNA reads TGTGCCAGCAGCCCGCGGGACGGACTAACCTACGAGCAGTACTTC. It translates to CASSPRDGLTYEQYF.

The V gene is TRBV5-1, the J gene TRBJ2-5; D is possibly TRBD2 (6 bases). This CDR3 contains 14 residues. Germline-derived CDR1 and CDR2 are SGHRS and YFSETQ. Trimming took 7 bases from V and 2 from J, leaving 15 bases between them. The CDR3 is CASSNGGVQETQYF. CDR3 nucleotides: TGCGCCAGCTCAAATGGCGGGGTGCAAGAGACCCAGTACTTC. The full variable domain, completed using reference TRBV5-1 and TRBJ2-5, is KAGVTQTPRYLIKTRGQQVTLSCSPISGHRSVSWYQQTPGQGLQFLFEYFSETQRNKGNFPGRFSGRQFSNSRSEMNVSTLELGDSALYLCASSNGGVQETQYFGPGTRLLVL.

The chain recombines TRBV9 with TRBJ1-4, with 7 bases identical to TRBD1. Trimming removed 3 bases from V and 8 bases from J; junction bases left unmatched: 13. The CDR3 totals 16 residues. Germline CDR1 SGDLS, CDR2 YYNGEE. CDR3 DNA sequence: TGTGCCAGCAGCGCGGGTTTGGGGCAGGGGGACGAAAAACTGTTTTTT. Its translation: CASSAGLGQGDEKLFF. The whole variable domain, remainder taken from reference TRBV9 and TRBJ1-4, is DSGVTQTPKHLITATGQRVTLRCSPRSGDLSVYWYQQSLDQGLQFLIQYYNGEERAKGNILERFSAQQFPDLHSELNLSSLELGDSALYFCASSAGLGQGDEKLFFGSGTQLSVL.

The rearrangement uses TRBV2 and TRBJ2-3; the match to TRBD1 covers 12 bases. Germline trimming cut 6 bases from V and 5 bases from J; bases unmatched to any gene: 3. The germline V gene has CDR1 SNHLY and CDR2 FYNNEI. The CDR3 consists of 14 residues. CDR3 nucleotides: TGTGCCAGCAGCGGGACAGGGGGCGGAGATACGCAGTATTTT. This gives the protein CASSGTGGGDTQYF.

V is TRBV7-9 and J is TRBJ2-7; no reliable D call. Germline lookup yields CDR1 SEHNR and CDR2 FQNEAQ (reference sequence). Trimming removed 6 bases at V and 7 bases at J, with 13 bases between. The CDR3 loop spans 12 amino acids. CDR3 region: CASSLMEREQYF. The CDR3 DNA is TGTGCCAGCAGTCTTATGGAGAGGGAGCAGTACTTC.

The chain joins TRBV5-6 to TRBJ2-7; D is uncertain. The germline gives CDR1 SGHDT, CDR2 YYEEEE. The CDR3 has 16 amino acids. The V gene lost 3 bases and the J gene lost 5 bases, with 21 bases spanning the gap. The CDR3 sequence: CASSSPTTTTRDEQYF. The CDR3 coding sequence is TGTGCCAGCAGCTCTCCGACAACAACCACCAGAGACGAGCAGTACTTC.

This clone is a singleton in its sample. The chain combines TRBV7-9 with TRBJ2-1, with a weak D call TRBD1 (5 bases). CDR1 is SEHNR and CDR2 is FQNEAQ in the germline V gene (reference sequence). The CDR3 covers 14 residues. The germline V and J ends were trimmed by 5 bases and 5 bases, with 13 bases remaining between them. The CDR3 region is CASSPDSYNNEQFF. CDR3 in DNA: TGTGCCAGCAGCCCAGACAGCTATAACAATGAGCAGTTCTTC.

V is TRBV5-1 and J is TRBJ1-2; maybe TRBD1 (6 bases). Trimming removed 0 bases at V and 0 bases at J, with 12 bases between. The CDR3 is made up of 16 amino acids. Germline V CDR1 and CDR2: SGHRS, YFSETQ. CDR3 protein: CASSLERTEANYGYTF. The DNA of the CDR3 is TGCGCCAGCAGCTTGGAGAGGACAGAAGCTAACTATGGCTACACCTTC.

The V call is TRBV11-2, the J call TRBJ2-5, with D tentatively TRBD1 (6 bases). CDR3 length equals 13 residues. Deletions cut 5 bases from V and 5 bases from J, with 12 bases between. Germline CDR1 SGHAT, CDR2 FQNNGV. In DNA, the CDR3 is TGTGCCAGCAGCCCGGACAGTGGCGAGACCCAGTACTTC. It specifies CASSPDSGETQYF. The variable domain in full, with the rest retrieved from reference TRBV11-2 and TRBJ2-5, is EAGVAQSPRYKIIEKRQSVAFWCNPISGHATLYWYQQILGQGPKLLIQFQNNGVVDDSQLPKDRFSAERLKGVDSTLKIQPAKLEDSAVYLCASSPDSGETQYFGPGTRLLVL.

CDR3 in amino acids: CASSFGPVAEAFF. As DNA, the CDR3 is TGTGCCAGCAGCTTCGGACCCGTCGCTGAAGCTTTCTTT. J is TRBJ1-1 and V is TRBV7-9; D is undetermined. Between the trimmed V and J ends, which lost 3 bases and 6 bases, there was a span of 11 bases. Germline V lookup: CDR1 SEHNR, CDR2 FQNEAQ (reference sequence). The CDR3 covers 13 residues.

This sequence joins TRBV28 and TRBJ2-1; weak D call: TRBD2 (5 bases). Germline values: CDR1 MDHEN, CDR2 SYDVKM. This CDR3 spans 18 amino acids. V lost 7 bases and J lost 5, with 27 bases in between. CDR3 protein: CASISSFSGETYDNEQFF. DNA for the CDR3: TGTGCCAGCATTTCGTCATTCTCCGGGGAGACTTATGACAATGAGCAGTTCTTC.

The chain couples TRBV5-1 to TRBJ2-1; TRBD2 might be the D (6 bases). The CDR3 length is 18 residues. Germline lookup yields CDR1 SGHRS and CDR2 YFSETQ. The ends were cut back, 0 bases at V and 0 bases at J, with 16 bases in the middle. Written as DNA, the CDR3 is TGCGCCAGCAGCTTGGCTGGCGGGGTTCAAAGCTCCTACAATGAGCAGTTCTTC. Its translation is CASSLAGGVQSSYNEQFF.

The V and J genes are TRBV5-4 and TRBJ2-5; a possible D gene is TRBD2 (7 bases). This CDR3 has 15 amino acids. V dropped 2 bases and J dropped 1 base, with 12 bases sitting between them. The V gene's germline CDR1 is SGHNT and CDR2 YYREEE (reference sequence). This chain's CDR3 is CASSFQGGGQETQYF. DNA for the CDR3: TGTGCCAGCAGCTTTCAGGGAGGGGGCCAAGAGACCCAGTACTTC.

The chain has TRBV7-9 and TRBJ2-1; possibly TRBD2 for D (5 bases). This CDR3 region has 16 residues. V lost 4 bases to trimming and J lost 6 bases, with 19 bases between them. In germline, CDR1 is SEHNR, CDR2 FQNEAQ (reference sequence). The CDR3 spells CASSSITSDLSNEQFF. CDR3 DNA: TGTGCCAGCAGCTCAATAACTAGTGACCTCTCCAATGAGCAGTTCTTC.

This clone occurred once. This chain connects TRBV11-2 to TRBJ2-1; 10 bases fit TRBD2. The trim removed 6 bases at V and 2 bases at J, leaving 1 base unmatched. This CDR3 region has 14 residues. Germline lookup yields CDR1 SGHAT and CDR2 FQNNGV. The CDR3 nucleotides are TGTGCCAGCAGACTAGCGGGGACCTACAATGAGCAGTTCTTC. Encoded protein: CASRLAGTYNEQFF.